These 8 T cell receptor beta chains share one sample of origin, sequenced in a study of blood T cell repertoires in COVID-19. Profiling relied on immunoSEQ multiplex PCR, and the TCRdb table lists in-frame clones only, not all of them. The table has about 23,000 clones, around nine tenths seen once; the top ten hold 18%. Sequencing was performed on peripheral blood. These receptors were obtained from a human donor in a cohort sampled during active COVID-19.

The gene calls are TRBV7-3 and TRBJ1-2; D uncertain. This CDR3 comprises 13 residues. The germline V gene has CDR1 SGHTA and CDR2 FQGTGA. V was clipped by 5 bases and J by 2 bases, with 9 bases between them. In DNA, the CDR3 is TGTGCCAGCAGCGAGGGCTTGAACTATGGCTACACCTTC. Its translation: CASSEGLNYGYTF.

This clone came up once. The gene calls are TRBV7-3 and TRBJ2-1, with D possibly TRBD2 on 7 matching bases. The CDR3 covers 13 residues. V lost 5 bases to trimming and J lost 6 bases, with 11 bases between them. CDR1 and CDR2 (germline): SGHTA, FQGTGA. CDR3 sequence: CASSRRGGNEQFF. The DNA for the CDR3 is TGTGCCAGCAGCCGGAGGGGGGGCAATGAGCAGTTCTTC.

The chain uses TRBV7-9 and TRBJ1-6; D not resolved. Germline V gives CDR1 SEHNR, CDR2 FQNEAQ (reference sequence). V lost 2 bases and J lost 5, with 10 bases in between. The CDR3 length is 15 residues. CDR3 DNA: TGTGCCAGCAGCTTATATGAACCGGATAATTCACCCCTCCACTTT. Translated, it gives CASSLYEPDNSPLHF. The complete variable domain, with remaining parts taken from reference TRBV7-9 and TRBJ1-6, reads DTGVSQNPRHKITKRGQNVTFRCDPISEHNRLYWYRQTLGQGPEFLTYFQNEAQLEKSRLLSDRFSAERPKGSFSTLEIQRTEQGDSAMYLCASSLYEPDNSPLHFGNGTRLTVT.

The chain is built from TRBV4-1 and TRBJ2-7; tentative D call: TRBD1 (6 bases). The CDR3 has 15 amino acids. The V end was cut by 1 base, the J end by 2 bases, with 12 bases between. Germline-derived CDR1 and CDR2 are MGHRA and YSYEKL. CDR3 in amino acids: CASSQVMGHTYEQYF. The CDR3 coding sequence is TGCGCCAGCAGCCAAGTTATGGGACACACCTACGAGCAGTACTTC.

The V and J genes are TRBV27 and TRBJ1-1; D not resolved. With 3 bases removed from V and 0 bases from J, the gap between germline ends came to 8 bases. CDR1 is MNHEY and CDR2 is SMNVEV in the germline V gene (reference sequence). This CDR3 has 14 amino acids. The CDR3 region is CASSFRSMNTEAFF. Here the CDR3 DNA reads TGTGCCAGCAGTTTTAGATCCATGAACACTGAAGCTTTCTTT.

This sequence joins TRBV7-6 and TRBJ2-3; D is perhaps TRBD1 (5 bases). The CDR3 is made up of 16 amino acids. From germline, CDR1 is SGHVS and CDR2 FNYEAQ. Trimming took 0 bases from V and 2 from J, leaving 12 bases between them. The CDR3 DNA reads TGTGCCAGCAGCTTAGCATCAGGGTTCGACACAGATACGCAGTATTTT. Its protein product is CASSLASGFDTDTQYF. Full variable domain (rest looked up from reference TRBV7-6 and TRBJ2-3): GAGVSQSPRYKVTKRGQDVALRCDPISGHVSLYWYRQALGQGPEFLTYFNYEAQQDKSGLPNDRFSAERPEGSISTLTIQRTEQRDSAMYRCASSLASGFDTDTQYFGPGTRLTVL.

The chain joins TRBV19 to TRBJ1-5; the D gene is possibly TRBD1 (5 bases). The CDR3 contains 15 residues. V lost 1 base and J 1 base, leaving 8 bases between the germline ends. Germline V gene data show CDR1 as LNHDA and CDR2 as SQIVND (reference sequence). The CDR3 coding sequence is TGTGCCAGTAGTATAGGGGCAGGGAGCAATCAGCCCCAGCATTTT. Translation: CASSIGAGSNQPQHF.

This chain joins TRBV5-5 and TRBJ1-1; D possibly corresponds to TRBD1 (5 bases). Per germline, CDR1 SGHKS and CDR2 YYEKEE (reference sequence). The CDR3 covers 17 residues. V shed 0 bases and J shed 1 base, with 16 bases lying between them. CDR3 loop: CASSLGTPALGNTEAFF. The CDR3 region has the DNA TGTGCCAGCAGCTTGGGGACACCCGCCCTCGGGAACACTGAAGCTTTCTTT.